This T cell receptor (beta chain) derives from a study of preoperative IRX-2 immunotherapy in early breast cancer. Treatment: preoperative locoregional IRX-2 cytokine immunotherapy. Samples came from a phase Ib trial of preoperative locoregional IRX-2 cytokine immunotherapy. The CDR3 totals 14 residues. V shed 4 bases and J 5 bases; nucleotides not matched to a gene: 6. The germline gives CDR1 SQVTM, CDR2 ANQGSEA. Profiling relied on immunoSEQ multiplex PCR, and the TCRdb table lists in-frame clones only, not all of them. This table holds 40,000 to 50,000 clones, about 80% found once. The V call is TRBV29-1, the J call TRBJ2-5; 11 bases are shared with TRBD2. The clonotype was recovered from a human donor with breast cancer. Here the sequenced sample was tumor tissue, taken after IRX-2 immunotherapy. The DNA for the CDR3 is TGCAGCGTTGGAGTTAGCGGGGGGGTTGAGACCCAGTACTTC. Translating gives CSVGVSGGVETQYF.